This T cell receptor (beta chain) derives from a study of regulatory T cells in long-lasting Graves disease. Time point given: newly diagnosed GD, antithyroid drugs for less than 3 months. PBMC RNA was the source of the TCR library. In germline, CDR1 is MDHEN, CDR2 SYDVKM. The V gene lost 1 base and the J gene lost 0 bases, with 9 bases spanning the gap. The CDR3 has 15 residues. Relying on iRepertoire HTBI primers and Arm-PCR of CDR3 regions, the team built TCR beta libraries. A single record per CDR3 protein comes from TCRdb applying MiXCR to the multiplex PCR reads. The sample lists 350,000 to 450,000 distinct CDR3 sequences, 12% occurring once. The sample holds many counts of this clonotype. Its antigen remains unidentified. Study-level findings and limits: Between persistent patients, about 2,500 public clonotypes were shared, exceeding the 950 to 1,000 shared between new patients.

This sample also appeared in a second study, on T cells in Graves' hyperthyroidism and ophthalmopathy. According to that study: Through a model of 13 V-J features, ophthalmopathy was separated from stable hyperthyroidism.

The TCR was taken from a young woman with Graves disease. The chain combines TRBV28 with TRBJ1-2; D is possibly TRBD1 (5 bases). Sequences were derived from peripheral blood mononuclear cells (PBMCs), sampled at new diagnosis, from a patient treated with antithyroid drugs. The CDR3 loop reads CASSLYDSANYGYTF. DNA of the CDR3: TGTGCCAGCAGTTTATATGACAGTGCTAACTATGGCTACACCTTC.